This T cell receptor beta chain was observed in a study of CD8+CD57+ T cells in acquired aplastic anemia. Study-wide context: The DNA of sorted CD4+ and CD8+ cells averaged around 3.2 ug. Healthy donor CD4+ cell samples had a mean of roughly 10 million reads.

CDR1 is DFQATT and CDR2 is SNEGSKA in the germline V gene (reference sequence). V lost 0 bases, J lost 5 bases, and 16 bases lay in between. This CDR3 has 15 amino acids. Points from the study as a whole: Roughly 30 CD8+ CDR3 sequences occurred in both the patients and the controls. Patient and control CD8+ Simpson's diversity was not significantly different.

Genomic DNA acted as the template from which TCR beta VDJ combination and CDR3 sequence profiling were carried out. TCRdb processed the reads anew with MiXCR; each CDR3 protein has one entry. The data show about 150,000 distinct CDR3 sequences, 41% seen once. Details on this clonotype: What it binds is not known.

The J gene is TRBJ1-2, the V gene TRBV20-1; D is perhaps TRBD1 (5 bases). This clonotype originated in a human donor in good health, serving as a control. Sequenced input: sorted CD4+, CD8+, or CD8+CD57+ T cells (not recorded which) from PBMCs. This CDR3 is CSARDHGQGGYGYTF. Here the CDR3 DNA reads TGCAGTGCTAGAGATCACGGGCAGGGCGGGTATGGCTACACCTTC.